These 14 T cell receptor beta chains originate from one sample sequenced in a study of sequential checkpoint blockade in melanoma. Noted treatment: randomized to nivolumab then ipilimumab (arm A) or the reverse (arm B). This table comes from immunoSEQ multiplex PCR, and its TCRdb copy is limited to in-frame clones, with some not included. The sample lists 15,000 to 20,000 clones, around 68% occurring once. The specimen comprised CD8+ T cells sorted from blood (inferred from file names), sampled from a patient given nivolumab and ipilimumab in sequence. These receptors were collected from a human donor with melanoma.

CDR3: CASSPGGWGEQYF. In nucleotides, the CDR3 is TGTGCCAGCAGTCCAGGGGGCTGGGGCGAGCAGTACTTC. The V call is TRBV14, the J call TRBJ2-7, with 8 bases matching TRBD1. Trimming cost V 6 bases and J 6 bases; bases outside gene matches: 7. Germline assignment: CDR1 SGHDN and CDR2 FVKESK. This CDR3 is built from 13 residues.

The rearrangement links TRBV28 to TRBJ1-1; D is ambiguous. This CDR3 contains 14 residues. Germline V gene lookup returns CDR1 MDHEN and CDR2 SYDVKM. V was trimmed by 5 bases and J by 2 bases, leaving 12 bases between them. CDR3 DNA: TGTGCCAGCAGTCCGCCGCGGGCTAACACTGAAGCTTTCTTT. Protein: CASSPPRANTEAFF.

This clone was seen only a few times. The J gene is TRBJ2-1, the V gene TRBV9; 10 bases map to TRBD2. Germline loops: CDR1 SGDLS, CDR2 YYNGEE. The CDR3 is 16 amino acids. J lost 8 bases, V lost 3 bases, and 11 bases had no gene match. The CDR3 here is CASSAPSGGSFHEQFF. DNA for the CDR3: TGTGCCAGCAGCGCCCCTAGCGGGGGTAGTTTCCATGAGCAGTTCTTC. The full variable domain, its missing parts supplied by reference TRBV9 and TRBJ2-1, is DSGVTQTPKHLITATGQRVTLRCSPRSGDLSVYWYQQSLDQGLQFLIQYYNGEERAKGNILERFSAQQFPDLHSELNLSSLELGDSALYFCASSAPSGGSFHEQFFGPGTRLTVL.

The chain has TRBV6-5 and TRBJ2-7, with 7 bases fitting TRBD1. This CDR3 spans 14 amino acids. Germline V CDR1 and CDR2: MNHEY, SVGAGI. Losses at the gene ends were 4 bases for V and 3 bases for J; bases not matched to a gene: 6. CDR3 residues: CASSSGTDLYEQYF. CDR3 in DNA: TGTGCCAGCAGTTCCGGGACAGACCTCTACGAGCAGTACTTC.

The rearrangement joins TRBV9 to TRBJ2-1; perhaps TRBD2 as D (6 bases). CDR3 length: 14 amino acids. CDR1 is SGDLS and CDR2 is YYNGEE in the germline V gene. V dropped 0 bases and J dropped 7 bases, with 11 bases sitting between them. CDR3 DNA: TGTGCCAGCAGCGTAGTAGCCCGGGGGAATGAGCAGTTCTTC. Translated: CASSVVARGNEQFF. Supplemented by reference TRBV9 and TRBJ2-1, the full variable domain reads DSGVTQTPKHLITATGQRVTLRCSPRSGDLSVYWYQQSLDQGLQFLIQYYNGEERAKGNILERFSAQQFPDLHSELNLSSLELGDSALYFCASSVVARGNEQFFGPGTRLTVL.

V gene TRBV25-1 combines with J gene TRBJ2-3, with 11 bases lining up with TRBD2. There are 15 residues in the CDR3. V shed 6 bases, J shed 2 bases, and the junction held 4 bases outside the gene matches. Germline loops: CDR1 MGHDK, CDR2 SYGVNS. In DNA form, the CDR3 reads TGTGCCAGCAGCCCTAGCGGGGGGATCACAGATACGCAGTATTTT. Amino acid sequence: CASSPSGGITDTQYF.

The gene calls are TRBV5-1 and TRBJ2-3, with 9 positions matching TRBD2. The V gene end was trimmed by 4 bases and the J gene end by 4 bases; junction bases not matched to a gene: 10. CDR3 length: 16 amino acids. In germline, CDR1 is SGHRS, CDR2 YFSETQ. CDR3 in amino acids: CASSPSLAGRADTQYF. The CDR3, as DNA: TGCGCCAGCAGCCCGAGCCTAGCGGGGAGGGCAGATACGCAGTATTTT.

This sequence joins TRBV28 and TRBJ2-7; TRBD2 agrees at 8 bases. The CDR3 loop spans 14 amino acids. The ends lost 8 bases at V and 0 bases at J; junction bases unmatched: 6. In germline, CDR1 is MDHEN, CDR2 SYDVKM. For the CDR3, the DNA is TGTGCCAGCCAGCCGGGGGGGGACTCCTACGAGCAGTACTTC. Residues: CASQPGGDSYEQYF.

The chain is built from TRBV28 and TRBJ1-1, with 7 bases fitting TRBD1. V trimming: 5 bases; J trimming: 5 bases; junction bases outside the gene matches: 5. Looked up from germline, CDR1 is MDHEN and CDR2 is SYDVKM. This CDR3 has 13 residues. DNA for the CDR3: TGTGCCAGCAGTCTAAGGGGGCGGACTGAAGCTTTCTTT. Translating it yields CASSLRGRTEAFF.

This clone has only a few counts. This sequence joins TRBV18 and TRBJ2-2; 8 nucleotides agree with TRBD1. Germline V gives CDR1 KGHSH, CDR2 LQKENI. The CDR3 extends over 17 amino acids. The trim removed 3 bases at V and 0 bases at J, leaving 6 bases unmatched. CDR3 in DNA: TGTGCCAGCTCACCCCTCGACAGGGGACCGAACACCGGGGAGCTGTTTTTT. This encodes CASSPLDRGPNTGELFF. Together with reference TRBV18 and TRBJ2-2, the CDR3 gives the full variable domain: NAGVMQNPRHLVRRRGQEARLRCSPMKGHSHVYWYRQLPEEGLKFMVYLQKENIIDESGMPKERFSAEFPKEGPSILRIQQVVRGDSAAYFCASSPLDRGPNTGELFFGEGSRLTVL.

The chain employs TRBV5-1 and TRBJ2-3; tentative D call: TRBD1 (6 bases). The CDR3 totals 15 residues. Germline CDR1 is SGHRS and CDR2 is YFSETQ. V was cut by 2 bases and J by 3 bases, with 13 bases left in between. The CDR3 here is CASSFTGRTTDTQYF. The CDR3 bases are TGCGCCAGCAGCTTCACAGGGAGAACAACAGATACGCAGTATTTT. The full variable domain, rest sourced from reference TRBV5-1 and TRBJ2-3, is KAGVTQTPRYLIKTRGQQVTLSCSPISGHRSVSWYQQTPGQGLQFLFEYFSETQRNKGNFPGRFSGRQFSNSRSEMNVSTLELGDSALYLCASSFTGRTTDTQYFGPGTRLTVL.

The chain employs TRBV7-3 and TRBJ2-1; 14 bases are shared with TRBD2. The CDR3 consists of 20 residues. Per germline, CDR1 SGHTA and CDR2 FQGTGA. V lost 5 bases, J lost 1 base, and 13 bases stayed unmatched. CDR3 amino acids: CASSAKSGTSGSGSYNEQFF. The CDR3 region has the DNA TGTGCCAGCAGCGCAAAATCCGGGACTAGCGGGAGCGGGTCCTACAATGAGCAGTTCTTC.

This rearrangement joins TRBV16 to TRBJ2-7; the D gene is possibly TRBD1 (5 bases). Trimming cost V 4 bases and J 3 bases, with 7 bases left between them. Germline CDR1 reads KGHSY; CDR2 reads FQNENV. This CDR3 region has 12 residues. CDR3 nucleotide sequence: TGTGCCAGCAGCCCCGGACACTACGAGCAGTACTTC. Protein product: CASSPGHYEQYF.

J is TRBJ2-7 and V is TRBV7-9; 7 positions match TRBD1. Germline CDR1 is SEHNR and CDR2 is FQNEAQ (reference sequence). The CDR3 contains 14 residues. The V gene end was trimmed by 2 bases and the J gene end by 4 bases; junction bases not matched to a gene: 5. The CDR3 DNA is TGTGCCAGCAGCTTAAGACAGGGCTGGTACGAGCAGTACTTC. This codes for CASSLRQGWYEQYF.